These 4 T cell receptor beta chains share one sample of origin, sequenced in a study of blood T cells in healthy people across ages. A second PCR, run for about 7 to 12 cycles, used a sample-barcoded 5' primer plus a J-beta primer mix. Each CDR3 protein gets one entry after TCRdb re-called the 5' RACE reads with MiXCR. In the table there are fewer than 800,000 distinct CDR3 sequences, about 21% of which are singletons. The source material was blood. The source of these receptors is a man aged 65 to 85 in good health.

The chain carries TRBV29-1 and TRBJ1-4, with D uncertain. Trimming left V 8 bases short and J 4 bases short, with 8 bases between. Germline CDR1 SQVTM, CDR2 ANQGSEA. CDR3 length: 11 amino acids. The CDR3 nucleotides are TGCAGCCCTCTTATTAATGAAAAACTGTTTTTT. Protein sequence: CSPLINEKLFF.

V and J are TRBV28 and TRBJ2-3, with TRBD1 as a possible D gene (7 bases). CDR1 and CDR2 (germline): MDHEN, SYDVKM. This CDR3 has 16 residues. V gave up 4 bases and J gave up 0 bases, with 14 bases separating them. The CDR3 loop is CASSSLTGTSTDTQYF. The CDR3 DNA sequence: TGTGCCAGCAGTTCCCTGACAGGGACTAGCACAGATACGCAGTATTTT.

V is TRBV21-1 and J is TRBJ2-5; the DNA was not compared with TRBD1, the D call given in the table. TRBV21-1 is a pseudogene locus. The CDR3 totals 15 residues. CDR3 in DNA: TGTGCCAGCAGCAATGCGACCCCGCGGACCGAGACCCAGTACTTC. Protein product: CASSNATPRTETQYF.

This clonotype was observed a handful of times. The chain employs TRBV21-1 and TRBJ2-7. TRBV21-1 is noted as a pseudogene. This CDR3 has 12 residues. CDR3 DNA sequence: TGTGCCAGCACCATAAGTGGGGACGAGCAGTACTTC. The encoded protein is CASTISGDEQYF.